This entry lists 9 T cell receptor beta chains sequenced from one sample in a study of Ad26.COV2.S vaccination and SARS-CoV-2 variants. The treatment: some 19 received Ad26.COV2.S at low or high dose, single or two shots; 5 received placebo; per-sample allocation not given. Sampling occurred on day 63 after the first vaccine or placebo injection. The table came from immunoSEQ multiplex PCR; TCRdb's copy has only in-frame clones and leaves some out. The table includes roughly 350,000 clones, 65% to 90% detected once. Sequences were derived from peripheral blood, sampled in a trial of Ad26.COV2.S vaccine versus placebo. The receptors shown here come from a person between 18 and 65 years old who received the Ad26.COV2.S COVID-19 vaccine or a placebo.

The V gene is TRBV11-3, the J gene TRBJ2-2, with 8 bases fitting TRBD2. CDR1 and CDR2 (germline): SGHNT, YENEEA. CDR3 length: 14 amino acids. V gave up 4 bases and J gave up 6 bases; unmatched junction bases: 4. The CDR3 DNA sequence: TGTGCCAGCAGCTCCGGGGGGGCGGCCGGGGAGCTGTTTTTT. The encoded protein is CASSSGGAAGELFF.

The V gene is TRBV23-1, the J gene TRBJ1-5; 7 bases are shared with TRBD1. TRBV23-1 is identified as an open reading frame with a role that is uncertain. CDR3 length: 18 residues. V lost 0 bases, J lost 0 bases, and 8 bases stayed unmatched. In DNA, the CDR3 is TGCGCCAGCAGTCAATCGTTGGGACAGCAATATAGCAATCAGCCCCAGCATTTT. Translation: CASSQSLGQQYSNQPQHF.

With regard to this clone: The identical CDR3 is also encoded by other nucleotide sequences in the sample. The V gene is TRBV4-3, the J gene TRBJ2-7; 9 nucleotides line up with TRBD1. The trim removed 4 bases at V and 0 bases at J, leaving 1 base unmatched. Germline V CDR1 and CDR2: LGHNA, YSLEER. This CDR3 has 14 amino acids. CDR3 residues: CASSRGQGSYEQYF. CDR3 coding DNA: TGCGCCAGCAGCCGGGGACAGGGCTCCTACGAGCAGTACTTC.

The J gene is TRBJ1-2, the V gene TRBV27; possible D gene TRBD1, 6 bases. This CDR3 spans 19 amino acids. V was shortened by 6 bases and J by 3 bases, with 29 bases between the two germline ends. Germline V gives CDR1 MNHEY, CDR2 SMNVEV (reference sequence). CDR3 residues: CASSFTQGHGSSGYYGYTF. The CDR3 DNA is TGTGCCAGCAGCTTCACGCAGGGGCACGGATCATCGGGATACTATGGCTACACCTTC.

The chain is built from TRBV7-8 and TRBJ1-1; weak D call: TRBD1 (5 bases). Germline V lookup: CDR1 SGHVS, CDR2 FQNEAQ. The CDR3 runs 13 residues. With 9 bases removed from V and 5 bases from J, the gap between germline ends came to 16 bases. The CDR3 loop is CASLGQGGTEAFF. The CDR3, as DNA: TGTGCCAGTCTAGGGCAGGGAGGGACTGAAGCTTTCTTT.

The chain employs TRBV5-1 and TRBJ2-5; tentative D call: TRBD2 (5 bases). Trimming removed 0 bases from V and 1 base from J, with 10 bases in between. This CDR3 has 15 amino acids. Germline values: CDR1 SGHRS, CDR2 YFSETQ. This chain's CDR3 is CASSLGSSPQETQYF. CDR3 DNA sequence: TGCGCCAGCAGCTTGGGGTCTAGCCCCCAAGAGACCCAGTACTTC.

This clone was detected a few times. The chain couples TRBV3-1 (or the pseudogene TRBV3-2) to TRBJ2-7; D not certain. The V end lost 0 bases, the J end lost 6 bases, and 3 bases lay between the germline ends. Germline loops: CDR1 LGHDT, CDR2 YNNKEL (reference sequence). There are 11 residues in the CDR3. The DNA of the CDR3 is TGTGCCAGCAGCCAAGAGCTCGAGCAGTACTTC. Translating gives CASSQELEQYF.

The V gene is TRBV4-2, the J gene TRBJ2-2, with 9 bases matching TRBD2. Unmatched junction bases numbered 4, after V lost 4 bases and J lost 7 bases. Germline loops: CDR1 LGHNA, CDR2 YNFKEQ. This CDR3 spans 14 amino acids. In DNA form, the CDR3 reads TGTGCCAGCAGCCCAAGCGGGGGGATCGGGGAGCTGTTTTTT. Its protein product is CASSPSGGIGELFF.

The V gene is TRBV7-9, the J gene TRBJ1-4; a weak D match, TRBD1 (6 bases). Looked up from germline, CDR1 is SEHNR and CDR2 is FQNEAQ (reference sequence). The CDR3 is made up of 14 amino acids. The V gene lost 5 bases and the J gene lost 4 bases, with 11 bases spanning the gap. This CDR3 is CASSQDSNNEKLFF. The CDR3 DNA follows: TGTGCCAGCAGCCAGGACAGTAATAATGAAAAACTGTTTTTT. Drawing the rest from reference TRBV7-9 and TRBJ1-4, the complete variable domain is DTGVSQNPRHKITKRGQNVTFRCDPISEHNRLYWYRQTLGQGPEFLTYFQNEAQLEKSRLLSDRFSAERPKGSFSTLEIQRTEQGDSAMYLCASSQDSNNEKLFFGSGTQLSVL.